These 14 T cell receptor beta chains came from one sample sequenced in a study of CD8+CD57+ T cells in acquired aplastic anemia. Individuals selected for sequencing had exhibited CD8+CD57+ cell expansion on flow cytometry. Genomic DNA was employed as the template in profiling TCR beta VDJ and CDR3. TCRdb reprocessed the reads via MiXCR and lists one record per CDR3 protein. In the table there are fewer than 200,000 distinct CDR3 sequences, around 48% of which are singletons. The sample comprised sorted CD4+, CD8+, or CD8+CD57+ T cells (not recorded which) from PBMCs. The receptors originated from a human donor with aplastic anemia.

The gene calls are TRBV12-3 or TRBV12-4 and TRBJ2-1; D not resolved. V lost 6 bases to trimming and J lost 4 bases, with 7 bases between them. The CDR3 totals 12 residues. The CDR3 bases are TGTGCCAGCAGAGCAGATTACAATGAGCAGTTCTTC. It specifies CASRADYNEQFF.

This clonotype was detected only a few times. This chain uses TRBV11-2 with TRBJ2-3, with 12 bases aligning to TRBD2. The trim removed 5 bases at V and 2 bases at J, leaving 11 bases unmatched. This CDR3 has 18 residues. Germline assignment: CDR1 SGHAT and CDR2 FQNNGV. CDR3 amino acids: CASSLGLAGLSSTDTQYF. Here the CDR3 DNA reads TGTGCCAGCAGCCTCGGACTAGCGGGACTTTCTTCCACAGATACGCAGTATTTT.

This clonotype was seen ten or more times. The chain joins TRBV6-1 to TRBJ1-2; D unclear. The ends were cut back, 0 bases at V and 4 bases at J, with 6 bases in the middle. The CDR3 has 13 amino acids. Germline V gives CDR1 MNHNS, CDR2 SASEGT. The CDR3 sequence is CASSEAMGYGYTF. Here the CDR3 DNA reads TGTGCCAGCAGTGAAGCAATGGGCTATGGCTACACCTTC.

The sample holds one count of this clonotype. The gene calls are TRBV24-1 and TRBJ1-2; D may be TRBD1 (6 bases). Trimming left V 4 bases short and J 4 bases short, with 15 bases between. The germline CDR1 and CDR2 sequences are KGHDR and SFDVKD. This CDR3 has 15 amino acids. The CDR3 DNA follows: TGTGCCACCAGTGAAGCCGGGGGCAGTCCCTATGGCTACACCTTC. It specifies CATSEAGGSPYGYTF.

J is TRBJ1-1 and V is TRBV19; maybe TRBD1 (5 bases). Trimming removed 5 bases at V and 4 bases at J, with 14 bases between. Germline lookup yields CDR1 LNHDA and CDR2 SQIVND (reference sequence). The CDR3 is made up of 14 amino acids. CDR3: CASSDQRGGTEAFF. The CDR3 DNA follows: TGTGCCAGTAGTGACCAGCGGGGGGGCACTGAAGCTTTCTTT.

This clonotype was detected many times. The chain uses TRBV6-1 and TRBJ1-1; maybe TRBD1 (6 bases). CDR3 length: 16 amino acids. The ends were cut back, 4 bases at V and 0 bases at J, with 15 bases in the middle. Germline V CDR1 and CDR2: MNHNS, SASEGT. DNA for the CDR3: TGTGCCAGCAGTGCTCAGGGGACGACCATGAACACTGAAGCTTTCTTT. Its translation is CASSAQGTTMNTEAFF.

In DNA, the CDR3 is TGTGCCATCAGTGAGGGGCAGGGAGCTAACTATGGCTACACCTTC. This encodes CAISEGQGANYGYTF. The V and J genes are TRBV10-3 and TRBJ1-2; perhaps TRBD1 as D (5 bases). The CDR3 has 15 amino acids. V shed 2 bases and J shed 0 bases, with 10 bases lying between them. Germline-derived CDR1 and CDR2 are ENHRY and SYGVKD.

In the case of this clonotype: This may be a read error: a much more frequent sequence differs by one nucleotide. V and J are TRBV12-3 or TRBV12-4 and TRBJ1-1, with D uncertain. The CDR3 is made up of 12 amino acids. The chain's CDR3 is CAGSLVAAEAFF. CDR3 nucleotide sequence: TGTGCCGGCAGTTTGGTCGCCGCTGAAGCTTTCTTT.

In its sample, this clonotype was seen a few times. The chain recombines TRBV5-1 with TRBJ2-2; 8 bases line up with TRBD1. With V trimmed by 4 bases and J by 2 bases, 10 bases remained unmatched. From germline, CDR1 is SGHRS and CDR2 YFSETQ. This CDR3 spans 17 amino acids. The CDR3 region is CASSPQGAGINTGELFF. DNA of the CDR3: TGCGCCAGCAGCCCTCAGGGGGCAGGAATAAACACCGGGGAGCTGTTTTTT. Supplemented by reference TRBV5-1 and TRBJ2-2, the full variable domain reads KAGVTQTPRYLIKTRGQQVTLSCSPISGHRSVSWYQQTPGQGLQFLFEYFSETQRNKGNFPGRFSGRQFSNSRSEMNVSTLELGDSALYLCASSPQGAGINTGELFFGEGSRLTVL.

This clonotype has a count of ten or more. The chain recombines TRBV6-1 with TRBJ1-4; TRBD1 agrees at 7 bases. The CDR3 is 14 residues long. After removal of 8 bases from V and 5 bases from J, the junction contained 8 bases not matched to a gene. Germline V lookup: CDR1 MNHNS, CDR2 SASEGT. DNA of the CDR3: TGTGCCAGCGGCCCTGGACAGGTCAATGAAAAACTGTTTTTT. Translating it yields CASGPGQVNEKLFF.

Turning to this clonotype: This may arise from a read error, as a much more abundant clone is one base away. The genes are TRBV5-8 and TRBJ1-2, with D possibly TRBD1 on 6 matching bases. The CDR3 is 13 amino acids. CDR1 and CDR2 (germline): SGHTS, YDEGEE. CDR3: CASSDRSRGGHTF. The CDR3 DNA sequence: TGTGCCAGCAGCGACAGGTCGAGGGGTGGCCACACCTTC.

This clonotype was observed at least ten times. J is TRBJ1-5 and V is TRBV14; 8 bases map to TRBD1. Per the germline V gene, CDR1 is SGHDN and CDR2 is FVKESK. V lost 5 bases and J lost 3; bases outside the gene matches: 3. This CDR3 contains 14 residues. CDR3 protein: CASSLTGVNQPQHF. The DNA for the CDR3 is TGTGCCAGCAGCTTGACAGGGGTCAATCAGCCCCAGCATTTT. Filled out from reference TRBV14 and TRBJ1-5, the complete variable domain reads EAGVTQFPSHSVIEKGQTVTLRCDPISGHDNLYWYRRVMGKEIKFLLHFVKESKQDESGMPNNRFLAERTGGTYSTLKVQPAELEDSGVYFCASSLTGVNQPQHFGDGTRLSIL.

Only a few counts were recorded for this clonotype. The V gene is TRBV20-1, the J gene TRBJ2-1; 13 nucleotides match TRBD2. This CDR3 is 15 amino acids long. In germline, CDR1 is DFQATT, CDR2 SNEGSKA (reference sequence). The junction had 6 bases not matched to a gene; V was cut back by 0 bases and J by 10 bases. Here the CDR3 reads CSARDPLTSGREQFF. In DNA form, the CDR3 reads TGCAGTGCTAGAGACCCGCTGACTAGCGGGAGGGAGCAGTTCTTC.

This clonotype was counted ten times or more. The chain couples TRBV10-3 to TRBJ2-7; TRBD1 is a possible D gene (6 bases). V was shortened by 5 bases and J by 4 bases, with 15 bases between the two germline ends. CDR1 is ENHRY and CDR2 is SYGVKD in the germline V gene. The CDR3 is 14 residues long. The DNA of the CDR3 is TGTGCCATCAGTACAGGGATTCCCCTTTACGAGCAGTACTTC. This sequence encodes CAISTGIPLYEQYF.